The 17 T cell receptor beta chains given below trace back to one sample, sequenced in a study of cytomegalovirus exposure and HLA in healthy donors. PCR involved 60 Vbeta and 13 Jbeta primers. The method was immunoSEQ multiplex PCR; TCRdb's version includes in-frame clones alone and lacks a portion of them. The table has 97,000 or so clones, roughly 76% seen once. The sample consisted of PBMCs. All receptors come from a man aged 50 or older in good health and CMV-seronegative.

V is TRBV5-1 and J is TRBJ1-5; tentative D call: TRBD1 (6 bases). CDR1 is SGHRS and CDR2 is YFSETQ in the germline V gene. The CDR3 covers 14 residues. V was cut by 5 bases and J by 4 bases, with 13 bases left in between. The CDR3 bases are TGCGCCAGCAGTCCGGGACACTTAAATCAGCCCCAGCATTTT. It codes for CASSPGHLNQPQHF.

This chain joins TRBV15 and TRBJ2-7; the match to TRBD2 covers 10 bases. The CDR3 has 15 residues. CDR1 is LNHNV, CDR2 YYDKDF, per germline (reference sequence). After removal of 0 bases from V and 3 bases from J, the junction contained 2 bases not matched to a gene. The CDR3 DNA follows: TGTGCCACCAGCAGAGAGGCTAGCGGGAGCTACGAGCAGTACTTC. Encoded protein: CATSREASGSYEQYF.

CDR3 DNA sequence: TGTGCCAGCCCGACAGGAGACAATGAGCAGTTCTTC. This encodes CASPTGDNEQFF. This chain links TRBV18 with TRBJ2-1; perhaps TRBD1 as D (6 bases). Germline V CDR1 and CDR2: KGHSH, LQKENI. This CDR3 has 12 amino acids. Trimming took 8 bases from V and 5 from J, leaving 10 bases between them.

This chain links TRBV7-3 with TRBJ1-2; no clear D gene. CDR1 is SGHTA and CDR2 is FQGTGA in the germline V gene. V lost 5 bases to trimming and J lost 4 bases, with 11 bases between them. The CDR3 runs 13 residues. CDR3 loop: CASSPGSGYGYTF. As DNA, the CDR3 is TGTGCCAGCAGCCCGGGGAGTGGCTATGGCTACACCTTC.

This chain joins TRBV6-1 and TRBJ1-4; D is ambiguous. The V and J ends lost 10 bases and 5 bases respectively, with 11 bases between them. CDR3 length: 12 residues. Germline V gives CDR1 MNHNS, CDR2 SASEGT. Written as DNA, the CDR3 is TGTGCCACAAGCCGAGGGAATGAAAAACTGTTTTTT. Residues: CATSRGNEKLFF.

Here the CDR3 DNA reads TGTGCCAGCAGAGCCCCAGGGGGCTATGGGAAACTGTTTTTT. It translates to CASRAPGGYGKLFF. J is TRBJ1-4 and V is TRBV6-5, with TRBD1 matching 8 bases. The CDR3 loop spans 14 amino acids. Germline CDR1 MNHEY, CDR2 SVGAGI. Trimming removed 6 bases from V and 11 bases from J; junction bases left unmatched: 11.

The CDR3 spells CASRDRVLNEQYF. CDR3 DNA: TGTGCCAGCCGGGACAGGGTTCTGAACGAGCAGTACTTC. The V and J genes are TRBV25-1 and TRBJ2-7, with 9 bases matching TRBD1. CDR3 length equals 13 residues. V lost 8 bases, J lost 5 bases, and 7 bases stayed unmatched. From germline, CDR1 is MGHDK and CDR2 SYGVNS.

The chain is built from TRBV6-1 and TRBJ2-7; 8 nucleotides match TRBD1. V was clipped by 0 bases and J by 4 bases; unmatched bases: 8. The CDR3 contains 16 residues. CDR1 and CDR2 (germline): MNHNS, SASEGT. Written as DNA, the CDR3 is TGTGCCAGCAGTGAAGCCAGGGGGCGCGATTTGTACGAGCAGTACTTC. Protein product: CASSEARGRDLYEQYF.

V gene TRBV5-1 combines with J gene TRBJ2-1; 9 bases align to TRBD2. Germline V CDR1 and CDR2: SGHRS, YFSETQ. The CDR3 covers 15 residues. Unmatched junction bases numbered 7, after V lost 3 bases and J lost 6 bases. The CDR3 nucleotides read TGCGCCAGCAGCTCCGGGGTAGCGGGAGCCAATGAGCAGTTCTTC. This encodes CASSSGVAGANEQFF.

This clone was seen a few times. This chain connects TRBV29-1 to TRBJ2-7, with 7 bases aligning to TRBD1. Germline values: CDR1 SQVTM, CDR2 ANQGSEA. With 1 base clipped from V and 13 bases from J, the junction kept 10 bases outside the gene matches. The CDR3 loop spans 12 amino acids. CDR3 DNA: TGCAGCGTTGAAGTTCCAGGGACAGCCACATACTTC. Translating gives CSVEVPGTATYF.

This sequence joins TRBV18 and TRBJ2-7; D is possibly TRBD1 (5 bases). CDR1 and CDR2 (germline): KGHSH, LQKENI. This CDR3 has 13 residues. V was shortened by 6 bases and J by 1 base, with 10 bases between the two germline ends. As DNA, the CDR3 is TGTGCCAGCTCGCAACAGGATTCCTACGAGCAGTACTTC. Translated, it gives CASSQQDSYEQYF.

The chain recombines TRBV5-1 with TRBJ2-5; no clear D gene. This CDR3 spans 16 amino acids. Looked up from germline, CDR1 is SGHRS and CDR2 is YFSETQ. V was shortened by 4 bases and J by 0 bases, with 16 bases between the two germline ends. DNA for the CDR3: TGCGCCAGCAGCCCCGGTAGAACGCGGTACCAAGAGACCCAGTACTTC. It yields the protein CASSPGRTRYQETQYF.

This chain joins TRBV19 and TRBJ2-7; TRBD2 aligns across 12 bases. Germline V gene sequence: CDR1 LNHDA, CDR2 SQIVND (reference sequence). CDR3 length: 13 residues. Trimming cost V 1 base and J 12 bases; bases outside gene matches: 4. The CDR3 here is CASSIGLAGDTYF. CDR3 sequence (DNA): TGTGCCAGTAGTATAGGACTAGCGGGAGATACGTACTTC.

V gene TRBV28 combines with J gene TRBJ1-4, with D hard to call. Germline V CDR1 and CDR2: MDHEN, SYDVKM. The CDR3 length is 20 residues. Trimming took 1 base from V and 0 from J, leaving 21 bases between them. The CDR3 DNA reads TGTGCCAGCAGTTTATTGTTTCGAATGGACTCATCGCCAACTAATGAAAAACTGTTTTTT. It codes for CASSLLFRMDSSPTNEKLFF.

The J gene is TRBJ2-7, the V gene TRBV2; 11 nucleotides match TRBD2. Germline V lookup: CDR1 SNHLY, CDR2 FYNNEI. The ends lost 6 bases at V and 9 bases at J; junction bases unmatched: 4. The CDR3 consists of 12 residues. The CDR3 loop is CASRVTSGTQYF. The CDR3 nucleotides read TGTGCCAGCAGGGTGACTAGCGGGACGCAGTACTTC.

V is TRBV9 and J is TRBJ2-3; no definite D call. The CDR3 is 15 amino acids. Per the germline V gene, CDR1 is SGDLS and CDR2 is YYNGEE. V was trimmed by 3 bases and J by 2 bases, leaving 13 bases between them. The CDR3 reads CASSATAFPTDTQYF. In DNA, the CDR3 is TGTGCCAGCAGCGCCACAGCCTTCCCCACAGATACGCAGTATTTT. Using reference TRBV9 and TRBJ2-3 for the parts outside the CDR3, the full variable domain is DSGVTQTPKHLITATGQRVTLRCSPRSGDLSVYWYQQSLDQGLQFLIQYYNGEERAKGNILERFSAQQFPDLHSELNLSSLELGDSALYFCASSATAFPTDTQYFGPGTRLTVL.

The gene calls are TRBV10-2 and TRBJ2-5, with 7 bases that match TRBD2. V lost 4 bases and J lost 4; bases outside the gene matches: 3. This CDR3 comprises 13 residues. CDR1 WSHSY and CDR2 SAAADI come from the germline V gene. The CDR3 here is CASSVGGRETQYF. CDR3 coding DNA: TGCGCCAGCAGTGTCGGCGGGAGAGAGACCCAGTACTTC.